A single sample is the source of the 28 T cell receptor beta chains below, sequenced in a study of radiation and T cells in renal cell carcinoma. Clones were sequenced by immunoSEQ multiplex PCR, and TCRdb holds only the in-frame ones, with some missing. This repertoire shows more than 65,000 clones, approximately 86% found once; its top ten account for 20% to 25%. The time point was: blood 2 weeks post-SBRT. Treatment defined: 15 Gy SBRT to primary tumor, nephrectomy 4 weeks later. The sequences come from blood, collected from a patient whose treatment included radiotherapy and nephrectomy. All receptors come from a woman aged 45-60 years with renal cell carcinoma.

This chain links TRBV12-2 with TRBJ2-7; no DNA check was done on the table's D call, TRBD2. TRBV12-2 represents a pseudogene. The length of the CDR3 is 14 residues. The CDR3 DNA sequence: TGTGCAAGTCGCTTTGAACTAGCGGTAGGCGAGCAGTACTTC. It encodes CASRFELAVGEQYF.

The chain links TRBV6-6 to TRBJ1-5, with D tentatively TRBD1 (5 bases). This CDR3 region has 14 residues. With 6 bases removed from V and 3 bases from J, the gap between germline ends came to 12 bases. The V gene's germline CDR1 is MNHNY and CDR2 SVGAGI (reference sequence). The CDR3 reads CASSSPGDNQPQHF. Here the CDR3 DNA reads TGTGCCAGCAGCTCCCCGGGGGACAATCAGCCCCAGCATTTT.

The genes are TRBV7-2 and TRBJ2-3; D possibly uses TRBD1 or TRBD2 (5 bases each). Germline V gives CDR1 SGHTA, CDR2 FQGNSA. This CDR3 is 13 amino acids long. V lost 11 bases, J lost 2 bases, and 14 bases lay in between. The CDR3 coding sequence is TGTGCCGGCCGAGGGGAGCTCACAGATACGCAGTATTTT. Amino acid sequence: CAGRGELTDTQYF.

This chain connects TRBV5-5 to TRBJ2-1; possible D gene TRBD2, 7 bases. There are 16 residues in the CDR3. Germline V CDR1 and CDR2: SGHKS, YYEKEE (reference sequence). Trimming pared 4 bases from V and 2 bases from J, leaving 16 bases between. Written as DNA, the CDR3 is TGTGCCAGCAGCCCCCGAGGGGGGGGGACCTACAATGAGCAGTTCTTC. Encoded protein: CASSPRGGGTYNEQFF.

J is TRBJ2-7 and V is TRBV27, with a tentative D call TRBD2 (5 bases). CDR1 is MNHEY, CDR2 SMNVEV, per germline (reference sequence). The CDR3 is made up of 15 amino acids. Trimming removed 5 bases from V and 3 bases from J, with 17 bases in between. The CDR3 nucleotides read TGTGCCAGCAGTCCTTCCCCCGGGATGGACTACGAGCAGTACTTC. Translated: CASSPSPGMDYEQYF.

This clone was observed a few times. Other nucleotide sequences from this sample produce the same CDR3. V is TRBV7-2 and J is TRBJ2-1; the D is unclear. Germline assignment: CDR1 SGHTA and CDR2 FQGNSA. V was shortened by 7 bases and J by 7 bases, with 8 bases between the two germline ends. The CDR3 spans 11 residues. The CDR3 here is CASNVANEQFF. The DNA of the CDR3 is TGTGCCAGCAACGTCGCGAATGAGCAGTTCTTC.

This chain uses TRBV29-1 with TRBJ1-2; D is undetermined. The CDR3 contains 13 residues. V shed 7 bases and J shed 3 bases, with 15 bases lying between them. Germline assignment: CDR1 SQVTM and CDR2 ANQGSEA. The CDR3 DNA is TGCAGCGCGAACGCGCTAGGGTACTATGGCTACACCTTC. Translation gives CSANALGYYGYTF.

The rearrangement uses TRBV5-3 and TRBJ1-2; TRBD1 agrees at 12 bases. TRBV5-3 is an open reading frame whose function is uncertain. The CDR3 runs 15 residues. Trimming took 3 bases from V and 8 from J; bases not matched to a gene: 8. CDR3 amino acids: CARSSRDRGPGGYTF. The CDR3 DNA reads TGTGCCAGAAGCTCCCGGGACAGGGGGCCCGGGGGCTACACCTTC.

The chain is built from TRBV27 and TRBJ2-2; 7 nucleotides align to TRBD2. The germline gives CDR1 MNHEY, CDR2 SMNVEV (reference sequence). There are 16 residues in the CDR3. After removal of 2 bases from V and 4 bases from J, the junction contained 7 bases not matched to a gene. CDR3 DNA sequence: TGTGCCAGCAGTTTACTGTCGGGAGGCCTCACCGGGGAGCTGTTTTTT. This sequence encodes CASSLLSGGLTGELFF.

The chain employs TRBV4-1 and TRBJ1-5, with D possibly TRBD1 on 5 matching bases. Trimming pared 0 bases from V and 0 bases from J, leaving 15 bases between. The CDR3 sequence is 18 residues long. CDR1 is MGHRA and CDR2 is YSYEKL in the germline V gene. CDR3: CASSQDYRGDYSNQPQHF. CDR3 nucleotide sequence: TGCGCCAGCAGCCAAGATTATAGAGGGGACTATAGCAATCAGCCCCAGCATTTT.

The CDR3 region has the DNA TGCAGCGTTGTCGGCGGCTACGAGCAGTACTTC. It is translated as CSVVGGYEQYF. The genes are TRBV29-1 and TRBJ2-7; no clear D. Trimming took 4 bases from V and 3 from J, leaving 7 bases between them. The germline CDR1 and CDR2 sequences are SQVTM and ANQGSEA. The CDR3 has 11 residues.

The chain is built from TRBV7-9 and TRBJ1-5; D is ambiguous. V lost 3 bases and J 1 base, leaving 7 bases between the germline ends. The CDR3 covers 14 residues. CDR1 is SEHNR and CDR2 is FQNEAQ in the germline V gene (reference sequence). The CDR3 is CASSFYGSNQPQHF. Here the CDR3 DNA reads TGTGCCAGCAGCTTCTATGGGAGCAATCAGCCCCAGCATTTT.

The chain is built from TRBV7-9 and TRBJ1-4, with a possible D match to TRBD1 (6 bases). CDR3 length: 15 amino acids. The germline gives CDR1 SEHNR, CDR2 FQNEAQ (reference sequence). V was shortened by 2 bases and J by 6 bases, with 13 bases between the two germline ends. CDR3 nucleotides: TGTGCCAGCAGCTTATATTCCGGGGGCGATGAAAAACTGTTTTTT. Translation: CASSLYSGGDEKLFF.

The J gene is TRBJ2-7, the V gene TRBV14; D may be TRBD1 (5 bases). The CDR3 extends over 14 amino acids. V gave up 4 bases and J gave up 5 bases, with 15 bases separating them. The V gene's germline CDR1 is SGHDN and CDR2 FVKESK. The CDR3: CASSPKHRRDEQYF. DNA of the CDR3: TGTGCCAGCAGCCCAAAGCATCGCAGGGACGAGCAGTACTTC.

This clone was observed a handful of times. The rearrangement uses TRBV28 and TRBJ1-6; D unresolved. From germline, CDR1 is MDHEN and CDR2 SYDVKM. The CDR3 covers 14 residues. Trimming pared 3 bases from V and 7 bases from J, leaving 10 bases between. The CDR3 bases are TGTGCCAGCAGTTTCCCCGAGGAGAATTCACCCCTCCACTTT. This codes for CASSFPEENSPLHF.

The chain carries TRBV4-2 and TRBJ1-5; D gene ambiguous. Germline assignment: CDR1 LGHNA and CDR2 YNFKEQ. This CDR3 spans 15 amino acids. The V end was cut by 4 bases, the J end by 5 bases, with 15 bases between. The chain's CDR3 is CASSPLRFGDQPQHF. CDR3 bases: TGTGCCAGCAGCCCCCTACGCTTTGGGGATCAGCCCCAGCATTTT.

The rearrangement links TRBV28 to TRBJ1-4; 7 nucleotides agree with TRBD1. The CDR3 length is 16 residues. With V trimmed by 5 bases and J by 8 bases, 14 bases remained unmatched. From germline, CDR1 is MDHEN and CDR2 SYDVKM. Written as DNA, the CDR3 is TGTGCCAGCAGTGCCCCCCCGGGACAGAGGGAAGAAAAACTGTTTTTT. The encoded protein is CASSAPPGQREEKLFF.

The chain joins TRBV6-5 to TRBJ1-1; D is uncertain. The CDR3 is made up of 14 amino acids. From germline, CDR1 is MNHEY and CDR2 SVGAGI. V was cut by 0 bases and J by 3 bases, with 8 bases left in between. In DNA, the CDR3 is TGTGCCAGCAGTTACTCCGAGGGAGACACTGAAGCTTTCTTT. It translates to CASSYSEGDTEAFF.

This clone was counted only a few times. CDR3 DNA: TGTGCCTGGAGTGGGGGGAGCAATCAGCCCCAGCATTTT. Its protein is CAWSGGSNQPQHF. This rearrangement joins TRBV30 to TRBJ1-5, with D maybe TRBD1 (5 bases). CDR1 is GTSNPN, CDR2 SVGIG, per germline (reference sequence). Trimming pared 1 base from V and 1 base from J, leaving 5 bases between. This CDR3 is built from 13 residues.

This clone came up once. This chain uses TRBV27 with TRBJ2-1, with 9 bases that match TRBD2. The germline V gene encodes CDR1 MNHEY and CDR2 SMNVEV (reference sequence). The V gene end was trimmed by 4 bases and the J gene end by 4 bases; junction bases not matched to a gene: 5. This CDR3 has 15 amino acids. CDR3 residues: CASSSRLAVYNEQFF. As DNA, the CDR3 is TGTGCCAGCAGTTCTCGACTAGCGGTTTACAATGAGCAGTTCTTC.

This chain joins TRBV6-1 and TRBJ2-7; D tentatively fits TRBD1 or TRBD2 (5 bases each). Germline lookup yields CDR1 MNHNS and CDR2 SASEGT. CDR3 length: 13 residues. The germline V and J ends were trimmed by 1 base and 5 bases, with 9 bases remaining between them. CDR3 protein: CASSEGRDHEQYF. The CDR3 bases are TGTGCCAGCAGTGAAGGCAGGGACCACGAGCAGTACTTC.

This clone appeared a single time. This chain joins TRBV5-1 and TRBJ2-3; 11 bases are a match to TRBD1. The CDR3 has 16 amino acids. V gave up 2 bases and J gave up 3 bases; unmatched junction bases: 5. CDR1 and CDR2 from the germline V gene are SGHRS and YFSETQ. CDR3 DNA sequence: TGCGCCAGCAGCTTTGGACAGGGGGCTGAAACAGATACGCAGTATTTT. It yields the protein CASSFGQGAETDTQYF. Looking up the rest from reference TRBV5-1 and TRBJ2-3 gives the full variable domain: KAGVTQTPRYLIKTRGQQVTLSCSPISGHRSVSWYQQTPGQGLQFLFEYFSETQRNKGNFPGRFSGRQFSNSRSEMNVSTLELGDSALYLCASSFGQGAETDTQYFGPGTRLTVL.

The chain combines TRBV7-2 with TRBJ2-2; 7 bases fit TRBD1. This CDR3 contains 14 residues. The germline V gene encodes CDR1 SGHTA and CDR2 FQGNSA. With 6 bases clipped from V and 9 bases from J, the junction kept 10 bases outside the gene matches. In nucleotides, the CDR3 is TGTGCCAGCAGTCAAGACAGGGTTAACCGGGAGCTGTTTTTT. Amino acid sequence: CASSQDRVNRELFF.

The chain has TRBV6-5 and TRBJ1-2; D is undetermined. The CDR3 extends over 11 amino acids. Germline values: CDR1 MNHEY, CDR2 SVGAGI. Trimming shortened V by 7 bases and J by 1 base, and 4 bases separated the two germline ends. CDR3 sequence (DNA): TGTGCCAGCATGAATAACTATGGCTACACCTTC. It is translated as CASMNNYGYTF.

This clone was picked up one time. The chain combines TRBV28 with TRBJ2-7, with a weak D call TRBD2 (5 bases). CDR1 and CDR2 from the germline V gene are MDHEN and SYDVKM. V shed 7 bases and J shed 0 bases, with 13 bases lying between them. This CDR3 region has 14 residues. CDR3 nucleotides: TGTGCCAGCACCTCGCCGGGAACCTCCTACGAGCAGTACTTC. The encoded protein is CASTSPGTSYEQYF.

The chain uses TRBV10-1 and TRBJ2-2; 11 bases align to TRBD2. The CDR3 covers 14 residues. The trim removed 5 bases at V and 5 bases at J, leaving 1 base unmatched. Per germline, CDR1 WNHNN and CDR2 SYGVQD (reference sequence). The CDR3 nucleotides are TGCGCCAGCAGTCGACTAGCGGGGACCGGGGAGCTGTTTTTT. Protein: CASSRLAGTGELFF.

The genes are TRBV11-3 and TRBJ2-3, with D maybe TRBD1 (5 bases). CDR1 and CDR2 (germline): SGHNT, YENEEA. This CDR3 region has 13 residues. V dropped 1 base and J dropped 5 bases, with 7 bases sitting between them. CDR3 loop: CASSLGQQDTQYF. The CDR3 DNA reads as TGTGCCAGCAGCTTAGGACAGCAAGATACGCAGTATTTT.

The rearrangement links TRBV9 to TRBJ1-1; perhaps TRBD1 as D (5 bases). Per the germline V gene, CDR1 is SGDLS and CDR2 is YYNGEE. Trimming stripped 4 bases from V and 5 bases from J, with 12 bases between. The length of the CDR3 is 13 residues. The CDR3 is CASSPGGGTEAFF. The CDR3 region has the DNA TGTGCCAGCAGCCCGGGGGGAGGGACTGAAGCTTTCTTT.